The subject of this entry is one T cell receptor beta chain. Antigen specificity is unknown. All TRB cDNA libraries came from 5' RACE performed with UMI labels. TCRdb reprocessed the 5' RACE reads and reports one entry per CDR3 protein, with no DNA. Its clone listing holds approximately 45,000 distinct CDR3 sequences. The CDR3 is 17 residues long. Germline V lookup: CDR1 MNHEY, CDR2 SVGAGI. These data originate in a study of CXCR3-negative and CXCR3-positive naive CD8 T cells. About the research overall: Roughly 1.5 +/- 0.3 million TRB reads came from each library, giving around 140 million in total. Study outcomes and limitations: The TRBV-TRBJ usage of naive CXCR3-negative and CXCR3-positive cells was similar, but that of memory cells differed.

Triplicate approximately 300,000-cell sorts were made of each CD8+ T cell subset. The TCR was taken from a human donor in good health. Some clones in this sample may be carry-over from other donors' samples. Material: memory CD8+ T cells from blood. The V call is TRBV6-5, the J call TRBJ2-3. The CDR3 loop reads CASSYSGMNLGTDTQYF.